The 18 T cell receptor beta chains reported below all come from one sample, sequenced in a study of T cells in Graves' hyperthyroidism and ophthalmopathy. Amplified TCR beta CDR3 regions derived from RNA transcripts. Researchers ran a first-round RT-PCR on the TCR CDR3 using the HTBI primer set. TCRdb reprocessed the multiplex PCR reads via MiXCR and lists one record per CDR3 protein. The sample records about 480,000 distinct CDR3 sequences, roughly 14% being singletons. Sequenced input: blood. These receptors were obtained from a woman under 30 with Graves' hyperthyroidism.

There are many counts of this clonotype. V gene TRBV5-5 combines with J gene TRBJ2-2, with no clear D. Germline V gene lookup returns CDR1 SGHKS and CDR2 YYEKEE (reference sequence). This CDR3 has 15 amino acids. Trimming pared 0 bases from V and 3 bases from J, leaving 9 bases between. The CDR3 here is CASSLVRDHTGELFF. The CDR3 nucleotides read TGTGCCAGCAGCTTGGTCCGAGATCACACCGGGGAGCTGTTTTTT.

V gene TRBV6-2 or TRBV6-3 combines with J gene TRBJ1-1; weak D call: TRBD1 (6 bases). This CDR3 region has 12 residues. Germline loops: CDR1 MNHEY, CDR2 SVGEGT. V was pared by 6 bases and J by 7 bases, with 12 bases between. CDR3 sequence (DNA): TGTGCCAGCAGGACAGGTTCTAATGAAGCTTTCTTT. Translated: CASRTGSNEAFF.

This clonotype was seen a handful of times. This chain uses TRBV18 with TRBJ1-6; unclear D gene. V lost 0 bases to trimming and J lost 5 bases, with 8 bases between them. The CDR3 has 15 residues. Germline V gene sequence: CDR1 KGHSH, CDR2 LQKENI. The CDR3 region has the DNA TGTGCCAGCTCACCACCGTCGGTCAATAATTCACCCCTCCACTTT. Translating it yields CASSPPSVNNSPLHF.

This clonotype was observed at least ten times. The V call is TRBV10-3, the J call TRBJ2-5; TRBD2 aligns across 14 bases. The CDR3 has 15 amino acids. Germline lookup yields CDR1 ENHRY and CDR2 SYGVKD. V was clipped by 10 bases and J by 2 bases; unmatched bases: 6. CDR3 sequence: CATGTSGRQQETQYF. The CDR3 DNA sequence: TGTGCCACCGGGACTAGCGGGAGACAACAAGAGACCCAGTACTTC.

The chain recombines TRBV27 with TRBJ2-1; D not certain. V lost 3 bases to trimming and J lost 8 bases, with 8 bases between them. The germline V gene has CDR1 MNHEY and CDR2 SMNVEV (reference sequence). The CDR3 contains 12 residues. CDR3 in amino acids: CASSFGGDEQFF. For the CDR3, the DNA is TGTGCCAGCAGTTTCGGCGGCGATGAGCAGTTCTTC.

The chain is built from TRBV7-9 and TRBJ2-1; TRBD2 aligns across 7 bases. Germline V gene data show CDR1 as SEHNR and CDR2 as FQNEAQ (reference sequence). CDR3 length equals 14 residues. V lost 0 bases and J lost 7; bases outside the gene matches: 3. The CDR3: CASSLAGGDNEQFF. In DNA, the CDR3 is TGTGCCAGCAGCTTAGCGGGAGGGGATAATGAGCAGTTCTTC.

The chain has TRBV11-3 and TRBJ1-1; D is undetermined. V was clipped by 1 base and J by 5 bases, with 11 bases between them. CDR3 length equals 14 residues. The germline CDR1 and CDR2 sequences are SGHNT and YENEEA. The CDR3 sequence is CASSLGTVWTEAFF. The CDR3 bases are TGTGCCAGCAGCTTAGGTACTGTGTGGACTGAAGCTTTCTTT.

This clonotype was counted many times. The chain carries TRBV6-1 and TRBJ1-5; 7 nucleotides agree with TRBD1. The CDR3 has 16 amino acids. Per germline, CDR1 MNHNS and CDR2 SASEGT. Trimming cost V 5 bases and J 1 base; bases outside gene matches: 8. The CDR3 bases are TGTGCCAGCAGTCCGCGACAGGGTGGGAGCAATCAGCCCCAGCATTTT. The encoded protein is CASSPRQGGSNQPQHF.

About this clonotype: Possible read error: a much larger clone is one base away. The CDR3: CASSHFWEGHETFF. As DNA, the CDR3 is TGTGCCAGCAGCCACTTCTGGGAAGGGCATGAAACTTTCTTT. The chain carries TRBV3-1 and TRBJ1-1; D remains unclear. CDR3 length equals 14 residues. Germline-derived CDR1 and CDR2 are LGHDT and YNNKEL (reference sequence).

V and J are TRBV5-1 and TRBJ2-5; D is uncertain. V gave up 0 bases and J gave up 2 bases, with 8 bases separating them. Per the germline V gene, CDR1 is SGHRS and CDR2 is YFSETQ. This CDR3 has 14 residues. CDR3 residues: CASSLEGKQETQYF. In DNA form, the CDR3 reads TGCGCCAGCAGCTTGGAAGGGAAACAAGAGACCCAGTACTTC.

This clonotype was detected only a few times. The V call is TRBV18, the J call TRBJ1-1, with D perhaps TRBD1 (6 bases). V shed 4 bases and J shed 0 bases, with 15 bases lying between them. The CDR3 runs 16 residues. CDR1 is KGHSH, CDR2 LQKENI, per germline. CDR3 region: CASSRSQGRMNTEAFF. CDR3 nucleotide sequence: TGTGCCAGCTCACGTTCGCAGGGGAGAATGAACACTGAAGCTTTCTTT.

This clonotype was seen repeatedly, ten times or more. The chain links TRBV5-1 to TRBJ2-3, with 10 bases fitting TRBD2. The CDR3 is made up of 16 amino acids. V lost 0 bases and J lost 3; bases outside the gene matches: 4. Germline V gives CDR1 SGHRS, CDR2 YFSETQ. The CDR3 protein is CASSLGWTSGTDTQYF. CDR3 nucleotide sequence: TGCGCCAGCAGCTTGGGTTGGACTAGCGGAACAGATACGCAGTATTTT.

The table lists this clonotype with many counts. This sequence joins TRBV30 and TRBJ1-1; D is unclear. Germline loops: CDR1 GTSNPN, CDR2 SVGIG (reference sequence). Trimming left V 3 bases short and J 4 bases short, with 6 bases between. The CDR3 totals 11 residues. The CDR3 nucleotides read TGTGCCTGGAGGGGAATCACTGAAGCTTTCTTT. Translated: CAWRGITEAFF.

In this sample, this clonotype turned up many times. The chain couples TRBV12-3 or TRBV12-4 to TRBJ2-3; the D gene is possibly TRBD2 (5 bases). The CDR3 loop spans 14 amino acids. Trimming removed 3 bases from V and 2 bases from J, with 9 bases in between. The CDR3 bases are TGTGCCAGCAGTTTTCAGGACTCCACAGATACGCAGTATTTT. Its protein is CASSFQDSTDTQYF.

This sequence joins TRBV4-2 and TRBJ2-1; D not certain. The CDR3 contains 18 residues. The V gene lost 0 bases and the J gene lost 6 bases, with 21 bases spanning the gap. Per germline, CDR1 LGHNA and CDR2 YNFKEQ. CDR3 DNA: TGTGCCAGCAGCCAAGATTTAAGCAACCCCCCCCGATTCAATGAGCAGTTCTTC. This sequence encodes CASSQDLSNPPRFNEQFF.

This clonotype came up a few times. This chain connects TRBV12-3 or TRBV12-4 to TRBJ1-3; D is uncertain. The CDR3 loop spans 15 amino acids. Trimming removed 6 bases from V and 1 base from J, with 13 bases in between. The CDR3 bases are TGTGCCAGCAGCGACCCAGTGGGATCTGGAAACACCATATATTTT. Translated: CASSDPVGSGNTIYF.

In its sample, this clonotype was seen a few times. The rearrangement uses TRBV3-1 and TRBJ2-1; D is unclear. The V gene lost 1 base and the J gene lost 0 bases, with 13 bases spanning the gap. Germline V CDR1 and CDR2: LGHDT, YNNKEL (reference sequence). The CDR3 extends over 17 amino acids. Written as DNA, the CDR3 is TGTGCCAGCAGCCAAGGGGCCACCTCCAGCTCCTACAATGAGCAGTTCTTC. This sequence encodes CASSQGATSSSYNEQFF.

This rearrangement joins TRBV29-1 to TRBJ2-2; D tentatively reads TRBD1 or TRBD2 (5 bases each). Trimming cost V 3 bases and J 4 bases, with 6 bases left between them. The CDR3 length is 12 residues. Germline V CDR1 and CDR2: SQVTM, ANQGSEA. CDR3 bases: TGCAGCGTTGATGGGGGCACCGGGGAGCTGTTTTTT. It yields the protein CSVDGGTGELFF.